These 29 T cell receptor beta chains came from one sample sequenced in a study of blood T cell repertoires in COVID-19. Some clones are missing from TCRdb's copy, which holds only in-frame ones; the method was immunoSEQ multiplex PCR. This sample has fewer than 60,000 clones, with 88% found just once. The specimen sequenced was peripheral blood. These receptors were taken from a human donor with active COVID-19. The donor label of this sample is uncertain.

The V and J genes are TRBV2 and TRBJ2-7; TRBD2 matches at 15 bases. Trimming took 6 bases from V and 4 from J; bases not matched to a gene: 4. The germline V gene encodes CDR1 SNHLY and CDR2 FYNNEI. The CDR3 covers 15 residues. CDR3 sequence: CASRMGLAGGYEQYF. The CDR3 DNA reads TGTGCCAGCAGGATGGGACTAGCGGGAGGATACGAGCAGTACTTC. The complete variable domain, with remaining parts taken from reference TRBV2 and TRBJ2-7, reads EPEVTQTPSHQVTQMGQEVILRCVPISNHLYFYWYRQILGQKVEFLVSFYNNEISEKSEIFDDQFSVERPDGSNFTLKIRSTKLEDSAMYFCASRMGLAGGYEQYFGPGTRLTVT.

The chain joins TRBV11-2 to TRBJ1-2; D perhaps matches TRBD1 (5 bases). The V and J ends lost 5 bases and 6 bases respectively, with 16 bases between them. Germline V gene sequence: CDR1 SGHAT, CDR2 FQNNGV. CDR3 length equals 14 residues. CDR3 loop: CASSPPDTPDGYTF. Written as DNA, the CDR3 is TGTGCCAGCAGCCCTCCGGACACCCCGGATGGCTACACCTTC.

The rearrangement joins TRBV10-3 to TRBJ2-7; TRBD1 matches 7 bases. V gave up 5 bases and J gave up 4 bases; unmatched junction bases: 17. The CDR3 is 17 amino acids. Germline V lookup: CDR1 ENHRY, CDR2 SYGVKD. The CDR3 here is CAISRDSVARLQYEQYF. The CDR3 DNA is TGTGCCATCAGTCGGGACAGCGTGGCCCGCTTACAATACGAGCAGTACTTC.

The J gene is TRBJ1-2, the V gene TRBV6-5, with TRBD1 identical over 12 bases. The CDR3 is 14 amino acids. Trimming at V came to 6 bases and at J to 5 bases, leaving 4 bases not matched to a gene. Germline V lookup: CDR1 MNHEY, CDR2 SVGAGI. Here the CDR3 reads CASRGTGGIYGYTF. The CDR3 DNA follows: TGTGCCAGCAGGGGGACAGGGGGCATTTATGGCTACACCTTC.

The chain recombines TRBV10-2 with TRBJ2-1, with D maybe TRBD2 (5 bases). Trimming pared 8 bases from V and 5 bases from J, leaving 16 bases between. Germline-derived CDR1 and CDR2 are WSHSY and SAAADI. The CDR3 runs 14 residues. In DNA, the CDR3 is TGCGCCAGCCAAACGCCTAGCAACCACAATGAGCAGTTCTTC. Protein: CASQTPSNHNEQFF.

This sequence joins TRBV6-2 or TRBV6-3 and TRBJ1-1, with D hard to call. Trimming stripped 3 bases from V and 0 bases from J, with 26 bases between. This CDR3 comprises 20 residues. The germline V gene has CDR1 MNHEY and CDR2 SVGEGT. CDR3 coding DNA: TGTGCCAGCAGTTATATGCTGGGTCGGGGAAGTCAAACCATGAACACTGAAGCTTTCTTT. As protein: CASSYMLGRGSQTMNTEAFF.

This clone was seen only once. The V call is TRBV6-5, the J call TRBJ1-1, with D perhaps TRBD1 (6 bases). The V and J ends lost 6 bases and 4 bases respectively, with 18 bases between them. Germline CDR1 is MNHEY and CDR2 is SVGAGI. The CDR3 has 15 amino acids. The DNA for the CDR3 is TGTGCCAGCAGAACAAGGGGGGAGGGGGTCACTGAAGCTTTCTTT. This translates into CASRTRGEGVTEAFF.

The V call is TRBV7-9, the J call TRBJ2-5, with 11 bases fitting TRBD1. J lost 2 bases, V lost 4 bases, and 15 bases had no gene match. This CDR3 contains 19 residues. Germline V gene lookup returns CDR1 SEHNR and CDR2 FQNEAQ (reference sequence). CDR3 region: CASSSQRTGGLAGQETQYF. The CDR3 DNA sequence: TGTGCCAGCAGCTCACAACGGACAGGGGGCTTAGCGGGTCAAGAGACCCAGTACTTC.

The genes are TRBV4-3 and TRBJ1-2; a possible D gene is TRBD1 (6 bases). This CDR3 spans 16 amino acids. Germline loops: CDR1 LGHNA, CDR2 YSLEER. V was cut by 2 bases and J by 0 bases, with 13 bases left in between. In DNA, the CDR3 is TGCGCCAGCAGCCAATCCGGGACAAATACTAACTATGGCTACACCTTC. It is translated as CASSQSGTNTNYGYTF.

This clone was seen a handful of times. The chain has TRBV5-1 and TRBJ2-3, with D maybe TRBD1 (6 bases). The CDR3 is made up of 13 amino acids. Germline CDR1 SGHRS, CDR2 YFSETQ. Trimming took 5 bases from V and 3 from J, leaving 10 bases between them. CDR3: CASRRTATDTQYF. The DNA of the CDR3 is TGCGCCAGCAGGAGGACAGCAACAGATACGCAGTATTTT.

In its sample, this clone was seen once. This chain connects TRBV28 to TRBJ1-5, with 8 bases matching TRBD1. Trimming at V came to 7 bases and at J to 5 bases, leaving 10 bases not matched to a gene. Per germline, CDR1 MDHEN and CDR2 SYDVKM. The CDR3 totals 15 residues. CDR3 in DNA: TGTGCCAGCATTCCTGGTGGACAGGGAGATCAGCCCCAGCATTTT. It is translated as CASIPGGQGDQPQHF.

This chain links TRBV21-1 with TRBJ1-2; TRBD1, the table's D call, lacks a check against the DNA. TRBV21-1 is a pseudogene. The CDR3 totals 15 residues. CDR3 coding DNA: TGTGCCAGCAGCTCCCGGACAGTTTCTCACTATGGCTACACCTTC. It codes for CASSSRTVSHYGYTF.

The chain is built from TRBV29-1 and TRBJ1-2; possible D gene TRBD1, 6 bases. V was trimmed by 2 bases and J by 2 bases, leaving 15 bases between them. This CDR3 has 15 residues. Germline CDR1 is SQVTM and CDR2 is ANQGSEA. The chain's CDR3 is CSVESGAQNNYGYTF. In DNA, the CDR3 is TGCAGCGTTGAATCAGGGGCCCAGAACAACTATGGCTACACCTTC.

The CDR3 coding sequence is TGTGCCAGCAGACCTAGGGACAGGGCCTCTGGAAACACCATATATTTT. This encodes CASRPRDRASGNTIYF. V usage is TRBV3-1 (or the pseudogene TRBV3-2) and J usage is TRBJ1-3; TRBD1 matches 9 bases. CDR3 length: 16 residues. The junction had 6 bases not matched to a gene; V was cut back by 6 bases and J by 0 bases. Germline V gene data show CDR1 as LGHDT and CDR2 as YNNKEL (reference sequence).

As DNA, the CDR3 is TGTGCCAGCAGCCCGAGGACTAATTACAATGAGCAGTTCTTC. This translates into CASSPRTNYNEQFF. The chain employs TRBV11-3 and TRBJ2-1, with D possibly matching TRBD2 (6 bases). Germline V CDR1 and CDR2: SGHNT, YENEEA. Trimming removed 5 bases at V and 4 bases at J, with 12 bases between. The CDR3 consists of 14 residues.

This chain uses TRBV3-1 (or the pseudogene TRBV3-2) with TRBJ2-7; TRBD2 is a possible D gene (5 bases). Germline loops: CDR1 LGHDT, CDR2 YNNKEL (reference sequence). This CDR3 comprises 12 residues. The germline V and J ends were trimmed by 4 bases and 2 bases, with 6 bases remaining between them. The DNA of the CDR3 is TGTGCCAGCAGCCCGGGAACCTACGAGCAGTACTTC. Amino acid sequence: CASSPGTYEQYF.

The V and J genes are TRBV19 and TRBJ1-2; 7 nucleotides match TRBD1. The germline V gene has CDR1 LNHDA and CDR2 SQIVND (reference sequence). The CDR3 length is 13 residues. The V and J ends lost 5 bases and 2 bases, in that order; junction bases with no gene match: 2. CDR3 DNA: TGTGCCAGTAGTCAACAGGGGAACTATGGCTACACCTTC. This sequence encodes CASSQQGNYGYTF.

This clone was seen once. The chain uses TRBV11-2 and TRBJ2-6; D might be TRBD1 (5 bases). Germline V gives CDR1 SGHAT, CDR2 FQNNGV. There are 15 residues in the CDR3. Trimming left V 5 bases short and J 0 bases short, with 8 bases between. CDR3 protein: CASSRRVSGANVLTF. CDR3 DNA: TGTGCCAGCAGCCGCAGGGTCTCTGGGGCCAACGTCCTGACTTTC. Based on the CDR3 plus reference TRBV11-2 and TRBJ2-6, the full variable domain is EAGVAQSPRYKIIEKRQSVAFWCNPISGHATLYWYQQILGQGPKLLIQFQNNGVVDDSQLPKDRFSAERLKGVDSTLKIQPAKLEDSAVYLCASSRRVSGANVLTFGAGSRLTVL.

The CDR3 DNA reads as TGTGCCAGCAGCCCTAACCCGGGACACACTAATTCACCCCTCCACTTT. Translated, it gives CASSPNPGHTNSPLHF. The chain carries TRBV5-4 and TRBJ1-6; a possible D gene is TRBD1 (6 bases). Trimming stripped 4 bases from V and 6 bases from J, with 17 bases between. CDR3 length: 16 residues. Germline V CDR1 and CDR2: SGHNT, YYREEE (reference sequence).

This clone was recorded only once. V gene TRBV6-5 combines with J gene TRBJ2-5; TRBD1 might be the D (6 bases). V lost 6 bases and J 7 bases, leaving 15 bases between the germline ends. CDR3 length: 13 amino acids. The V gene's germline CDR1 is MNHEY and CDR2 SVGAGI. The CDR3 loop is CASRNSGVGTQYF. In nucleotides, the CDR3 is TGTGCCAGCAGAAATTCAGGGGTTGGGACCCAGTACTTC.

The genes are TRBV18 and TRBJ2-1; D is undetermined. The CDR3 has 14 amino acids. V lost 4 bases to trimming and J lost 6 bases, with 13 bases between them. Germline CDR1 KGHSH, CDR2 LQKENI. CDR3 nucleotides: TGTGCCAGCTCACGTGTTGGGCTCCTCAATGAGCAGTTCTTC. Translating gives CASSRVGLLNEQFF.

This chain uses TRBV5-1 with TRBJ2-6; D is undetermined. Germline V CDR1 and CDR2: SGHRS, YFSETQ. The CDR3 is 16 amino acids. Between the trimmed V and J ends, which lost 2 bases and 0 bases, there was a span of 9 bases. CDR3 amino acids: CASSFLDASGANVLTF. CDR3 nucleotide sequence: TGCGCCAGCAGCTTTTTAGATGCCTCTGGGGCCAACGTCCTGACTTTC.

This clone was seen just once. This sequence joins TRBV5-1 and TRBJ2-7; D not resolved. The CDR3 loop spans 15 amino acids. In germline, CDR1 is SGHRS, CDR2 YFSETQ. V was shortened by 0 bases and J by 2 bases, with 12 bases between the two germline ends. For the CDR3, the DNA is TGCGCCAGCAGCTTGGGTGCCGGGTTCCCCTACGAGCAGTACTTC. Translated: CASSLGAGFPYEQYF.

The J gene is TRBJ2-2, the V gene TRBV2; no reliable D call. The CDR3 extends over 13 amino acids. V was pared by 8 bases and J by 5 bases, with 12 bases between. CDR1 SNHLY and CDR2 FYNNEI come from the germline V gene. The CDR3 coding sequence is TGTGCCAGCCAAGAGTGGTTAACCGGGGAGCTGTTTTTT. It specifies CASQEWLTGELFF. Filled out from reference TRBV2 and TRBJ2-2, the complete variable domain reads EPEVTQTPSHQVTQMGQEVILRCVPISNHLYFYWYRQILGQKVEFLVSFYNNEISEKSEIFDDQFSVERPDGSNFTLKIRSTKLEDSAMYFCASQEWLTGELFFGEGSRLTVL.

V and J are TRBV18 and TRBJ2-4; 9 bases are a match to TRBD1. The CDR3 contains 14 residues. Germline loops: CDR1 KGHSH, CDR2 LQKENI. V dropped 5 bases and J dropped 7; count of bases not matched to a gene: 6. CDR3 region: CASSLAGQGNIQYF. The DNA of the CDR3 is TGTGCCAGCTCATTGGCCGGACAGGGGAACATTCAGTACTTC.

This sequence joins TRBV5-1 and TRBJ1-4; a weak D match, TRBD1 (5 bases). The V end lost 2 bases, the J end lost 2 bases, and 10 bases lay between the germline ends. The CDR3 contains 15 residues. Per the germline V gene, CDR1 is SGHRS and CDR2 is YFSETQ. DNA of the CDR3: TGCGCCAGCAGCTTTTCCGGGACTACTAATGAAAAACTGTTTTTT. This gives the protein CASSFSGTTNEKLFF.

This rearrangement joins TRBV7-2 to TRBJ1-1, with a possible D match to TRBD1 (5 bases). CDR1 SGHTA and CDR2 FQGNSA come from the germline V gene. The CDR3 is made up of 14 amino acids. With 0 bases removed from V and 1 base from J, the gap between germline ends came to 6 bases. The CDR3 DNA reads as TGTGCCAGCAGCTTAGCCACAGGGAACACTGAAGCTTTCTTT. It codes for CASSLATGNTEAFF. The full variable domain, its missing parts supplied by reference TRBV7-2 and TRBJ1-1, is GAGVSQSPSNKVTEKGKDVELRCDPISGHTALYWYRQSLGQGLEFLIYFQGNSAPDKSGLPSDRFSAERTGGSVSTLTIQRTQQEDSAVYLCASSLATGNTEAFFGQGTRLTVV.

The chain joins TRBV11-3 to TRBJ1-1; D might be TRBD1 (5 bases). Germline V gives CDR1 SGHNT, CDR2 YENEEA. CDR3 length: 14 amino acids. Trimming took off 0 bases at V and 3 bases at J, with 8 bases between the two ends. CDR3 sequence reads: CASSLEGGDTEAFF. The DNA for the CDR3 is TGTGCCAGCAGCTTAGAGGGGGGTGACACTGAAGCTTTCTTT. Full variable domain (outside the CDR3, taken from reference TRBV11-3 and TRBJ1-1): EAGVVQSPRYKIIEKKQPVAFWCNPISGHNTLYWYLQNLGQGPELLIRYENEEAVDDSQLPKDRFSAERLKGVDSTLKIQPAELGDSAVYLCASSLEGGDTEAFFGQGTRLTVV.

The rearrangement links TRBV5-1 to TRBJ2-3, with D tentatively TRBD2 (6 bases). Trimming shortened V by 4 bases and J by 3 bases, and 18 bases separated the two germline ends. From germline, CDR1 is SGHRS and CDR2 YFSETQ. CDR3 length equals 16 residues. For the CDR3, the DNA is TGCGCCAGCAGCCGAGGATCCGGACGGGGGACAGATACGCAGTATTTT. Translating it yields CASSRGSGRGTDTQYF.